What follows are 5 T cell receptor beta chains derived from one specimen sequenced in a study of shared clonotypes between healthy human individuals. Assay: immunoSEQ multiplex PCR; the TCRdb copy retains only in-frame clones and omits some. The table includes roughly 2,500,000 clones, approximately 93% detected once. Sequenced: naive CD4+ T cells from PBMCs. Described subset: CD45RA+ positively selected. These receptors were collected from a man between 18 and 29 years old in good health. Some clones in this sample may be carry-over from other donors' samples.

The CDR3 loop is CASSFDRYTDTQYF. In DNA form, the CDR3 reads TGTGCCAGCAGTTTTGACAGATACACAGATACGCAGTATTTT. The gene calls are TRBV27 and TRBJ2-3; D is perhaps TRBD1 (5 bases). Germline assignment: CDR1 MNHEY and CDR2 SMNVEV (reference sequence). The CDR3 is made up of 14 amino acids. The V gene lost 3 bases and the J gene lost 2 bases, with 9 bases spanning the gap.

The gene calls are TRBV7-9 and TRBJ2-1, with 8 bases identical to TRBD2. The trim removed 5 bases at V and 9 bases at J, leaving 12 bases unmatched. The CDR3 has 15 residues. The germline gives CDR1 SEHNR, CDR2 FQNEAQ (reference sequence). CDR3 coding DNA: TGTGCCAGCAGCCTCGTCCCGGGACTAGTTGGTGAGCAGTTCTTC. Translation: CASSLVPGLVGEQFF.

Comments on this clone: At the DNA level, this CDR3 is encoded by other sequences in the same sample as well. The CDR3 DNA is TGTGCCAGCAGTTCCAGGGAAGACTATGGCTACACCTTC. It encodes CASSSREDYGYTF. This chain links TRBV6-5 with TRBJ1-2, with TRBD1 as a possible D gene (5 bases). CDR1 is MNHEY, CDR2 SVGAGI, per germline. There are 13 residues in the CDR3. V was pared by 4 bases and J by 3 bases, with 9 bases between.

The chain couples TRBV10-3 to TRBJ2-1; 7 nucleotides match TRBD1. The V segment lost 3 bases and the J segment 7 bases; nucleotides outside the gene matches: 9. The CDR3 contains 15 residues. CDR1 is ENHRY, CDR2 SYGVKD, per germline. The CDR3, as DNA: TGTGCCATCAGTGAACCTAGAGGGACAGAGAATGAGCAGTTCTTC. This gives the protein CAISEPRGTENEQFF.

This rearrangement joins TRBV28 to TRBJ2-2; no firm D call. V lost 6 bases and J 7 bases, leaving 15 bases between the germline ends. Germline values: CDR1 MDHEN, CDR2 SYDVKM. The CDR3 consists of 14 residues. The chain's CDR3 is CASRSTRVGGELFF. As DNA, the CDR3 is TGTGCCAGCAGGTCCACCCGGGTGGGCGGGGAGCTGTTTTTT.